The 23 T cell receptor beta chains listed next were all sequenced from one sample in a study of blood T cell repertoires in COVID-19. Clones were read by immunoSEQ multiplex PCR, and TCRdb kept only the in-frame ones, dropping some. The table records a few hundred thousand clones, roughly nine tenths of them present only once. The sequenced material came from peripheral blood. All receptors derive from a man aged 18 to 35 who had recovered from COVID-19.

This chain connects TRBV19 to TRBJ1-4; D is ambiguous. This CDR3 contains 13 residues. The germline gives CDR1 LNHDA, CDR2 SQIVND (reference sequence). V lost 3 bases and J lost 6, with 8 bases in between. CDR3 nucleotides: TGTGCCAGTAGTATCGGGGTTTATGAAAAACTGTTTTTT. It codes for CASSIGVYEKLFF.

Regarding this clone: The sample contains more than one DNA sequence encoding this CDR3. This chain links TRBV4-2 with TRBJ1-5; no clear D. Germline-derived CDR1 and CDR2 are LGHNA and YNFKEQ. Trimming removed 0 bases from V and 1 base from J, with 4 bases in between. CDR3 size: 14 residues. The CDR3 bases are TGTGCCAGCAGCCAAGAGCGGAGCAATCAGCCCCAGCATTTT. This translates into CASSQERSNQPQHF.

The chain recombines TRBV9 with TRBJ2-1, with TRBD2 identical over 8 bases. Trimming at V came to 4 bases and at J to 0 bases, leaving 6 bases not matched to a gene. The germline V gene has CDR1 SGDLS and CDR2 YYNGEE. The CDR3 runs 16 residues. CDR3: CASSRGGLGSYNEQFF. CDR3 in DNA: TGTGCCAGCAGCCGGGGGGGACTAGGCTCCTACAATGAGCAGTTCTTC.

This clone is a singleton in its sample. The rearrangement uses TRBV3-1 (or the pseudogene TRBV3-2) and TRBJ1-1, with 8 bases fitting TRBD1. After removal of 0 bases from V and 7 bases from J, the junction contained 1 base not matched to a gene. Germline V gene sequence: CDR1 LGHDT, CDR2 YNNKEL (reference sequence). The CDR3 has 13 amino acids. The CDR3 region has the DNA TGTGCCAGCAGCCAAGACAGGGGGCTTGAAGCTTTCTTT. This sequence encodes CASSQDRGLEAFF.

The chain uses TRBV19 and TRBJ2-2; 9 bases match TRBD1. The V segment lost 7 bases and the J segment 7 bases; nucleotides outside the gene matches: 7. Germline V gives CDR1 LNHDA, CDR2 SQIVND (reference sequence). The CDR3 extends over 14 amino acids. The CDR3 sequence: CASTGQGWNGELFF. CDR3 in DNA: TGTGCCAGTACCGGACAGGGGTGGAACGGGGAGCTGTTTTTT.

The genes are TRBV7-9 and TRBJ2-7; 13 bases agree with TRBD2. V shed 4 bases, J shed 5 bases, and the junction held 5 bases outside the gene matches. The V gene's germline CDR1 is SEHNR and CDR2 FQNEAQ (reference sequence). The CDR3 runs to 15 residues. The CDR3 is CASSSRTSGGDEQYF. The CDR3 DNA follows: TGTGCCAGCAGCTCTAGGACTAGCGGGGGCGACGAGCAGTACTTC.

The V call is TRBV7-9, the J call TRBJ2-5; 10 positions agree with TRBD2. The ends lost 5 bases at V and 2 bases at J; junction bases unmatched: 8. The germline gives CDR1 SEHNR, CDR2 FQNEAQ (reference sequence). This CDR3 region has 16 residues. In DNA form, the CDR3 reads TGTGCCAGCAGCCCCGGATTAGCGGGGGGTCAAGAGACCCAGTACTTC. Its translation: CASSPGLAGGQETQYF.

The chain is built from TRBV29-1 and TRBJ1-2; the match to TRBD1 covers 12 bases. Germline CDR1 is SQVTM and CDR2 is ANQGSEA. Trimming removed 4 bases from V and 8 bases from J; junction bases left unmatched: 11. The CDR3 loop spans 15 amino acids. DNA of the CDR3: TGCAGCGTTGTCTTTTCGGGACAGGGGGCTTTGGGCTACACCTTC. Its translation is CSVVFSGQGALGYTF. Filled out from reference TRBV29-1 and TRBJ1-2, the complete variable domain reads SAVISQKPSRDICQRGTSLTIQCQVDSQVTMMFWYRQQPGQSLTLIATANQGSEATYESGFVIDKFPISRPNLTFSTLTVSNMSPEDSSIYLCSVVFSGQGALGYTFGSGTRLTVV.

The chain carries TRBV7-9 and TRBJ2-3; no reliable D call. V dropped 3 bases and J dropped 4 bases, with 5 bases sitting between them. Germline V gene data show CDR1 as SEHNR and CDR2 as FQNEAQ (reference sequence). This CDR3 contains 12 residues. The CDR3 sequence is CASSFPADTQYF. The CDR3, as DNA: TGTGCCAGCAGCTTCCCAGCAGATACGCAGTATTTT.

The gene calls are TRBV6-5 and TRBJ2-3; D remains unclear. There are 12 residues in the CDR3. Trimming pared 8 bases from V and 9 bases from J, leaving 15 bases between. Germline V gives CDR1 MNHEY, CDR2 SVGAGI. CDR3 sequence (DNA): TGTGCCAGCCCTCGCCATTACGGGACGCAGTATTTT. Its protein product is CASPRHYGTQYF.

Details on this clone: Because it lacks the conserved phenylalanine or tryptophan at the end, this CDR3 is likely a read error. It is unclear where the CDR3 begins or ends on the DNA, so no DNA is shown, and the CDR3 is as TCRdb lists it. The chain combines TRBV2 with TRBJ2-7; whether TRBD2, the table's D call, matches the DNA was not checked. Germline V CDR1 and CDR2: SNHLY, FYNNEI. The CDR3 is 11 residues long, ends included. CDR3 loop: CASSAGLAGVL.

The rearrangement links TRBV7-9 to TRBJ1-2; TRBD1 matches 7 bases. Germline V CDR1 and CDR2: SEHNR, FQNEAQ (reference sequence). CDR3 size: 14 residues. With 5 bases clipped from V and 5 bases from J, the junction kept 8 bases outside the gene matches. CDR3 DNA: TGTGCCAGCAGCGTAGGGACAGCACAATATGGCTACACCTTC. It codes for CASSVGTAQYGYTF.

The V gene is TRBV19, the J gene TRBJ2-1, with D possibly matching TRBD2 (5 bases). V lost 5 bases and J 6 bases, leaving 11 bases between the germline ends. Per germline, CDR1 LNHDA and CDR2 SQIVND (reference sequence). CDR3 length: 13 amino acids. The CDR3 here is CASSVLAGNEQFF. CDR3 coding DNA: TGTGCCAGTAGTGTCCTAGCCGGCAATGAGCAGTTCTTC. The whole variable domain, filled in from reference TRBV19 and TRBJ2-1, reads DGGITQSPKYLFRKEGQNVTLSCEQNLNHDAMYWYRQDPGQGLRLIYYSQIVNDFQKGDIAEGYSVSREKKESFPLTVTSAQKNPTAFYLCASSVLAGNEQFFGPGTRLTVL.

The chain recombines TRBV4-2 with TRBJ2-7; 11 nucleotides agree with TRBD2. The V gene end was trimmed by 2 bases and the J gene end by 4 bases; junction bases not matched to a gene: 1. The CDR3 extends over 14 amino acids. Germline V lookup: CDR1 LGHNA, CDR2 YNFKEQ. This CDR3 reads CASSQTSGSYEQYF. CDR3 nucleotide sequence: TGTGCCAGCAGCCAAACTAGCGGGAGTTACGAGCAGTACTTC.

J is TRBJ1-2 and V is TRBV4-1, with no clear D. In germline, CDR1 is MGHRA, CDR2 YSYEKL. CDR3 length: 15 amino acids. Trimming cost V 0 bases and J 3 bases, with 11 bases left between them. The CDR3 bases are TGCGCCAGCAGCCAAGACGAGGAATTTGACTATGGCTACACCTTC. This sequence encodes CASSQDEEFDYGYTF.

The chain employs TRBV6-2 or TRBV6-3 and TRBJ2-7, with D perhaps TRBD1 (5 bases). Germline CDR1 is MNHEY and CDR2 is SVGEGT. The CDR3 consists of 16 residues. V was trimmed by 3 bases and J by 5 bases, leaving 20 bases between them. CDR3 loop: CASSYEVDTSVDEQYF. The DNA of the CDR3 is TGTGCCAGCAGTTATGAAGTGGACACATCCGTGGACGAGCAGTACTTC.

The chain recombines TRBV7-9 with TRBJ1-1; a weak D match, TRBD1 (6 bases). The CDR3 length is 13 residues. Germline V lookup: CDR1 SEHNR, CDR2 FQNEAQ (reference sequence). Trimming removed 3 bases at V and 7 bases at J, with 12 bases between. The CDR3 coding sequence is TGTGCCAGCAGCTTGGACGGCAGGGGTGAAGCTTTCTTT. It encodes CASSLDGRGEAFF.

This chain uses TRBV4-1 with TRBJ2-7, with 11 bases that match TRBD2. Looked up from germline, CDR1 is MGHRA and CDR2 is YSYEKL. The J segment lost 0 bases and the V segment lost 3 bases, leaving 19 bases of the junction unmatched. The CDR3 totals 21 residues. CDR3 loop: CASSQFTRTSGFYPSSYEQYF. The CDR3 region has the DNA TGCGCCAGCAGCCAGTTTACACGGACTAGCGGGTTCTACCCAAGCTCCTACGAGCAGTACTTC.

This clone was detected a few times. The rearrangement uses TRBV29-1 and TRBJ1-2; D possibly corresponds to TRBD1 (5 bases). V was clipped by 6 bases and J by 5 bases, with 10 bases between them. Germline V gene lookup returns CDR1 SQVTM and CDR2 ANQGSEA. This CDR3 spans 11 amino acids. CDR3 sequence reads: CSVEQEYGYTF. The CDR3 DNA is TGCAGCGTAGAACAGGAATATGGCTACACCTTC.

The V gene is TRBV15, the J gene TRBJ2-7; TRBD2 matches at 7 bases. CDR3 length equals 15 residues. Trimming took 0 bases from V and 6 from J; bases not matched to a gene: 8. In germline, CDR1 is LNHNV, CDR2 YYDKDF (reference sequence). CDR3 in DNA: TGTGCCACCAGCAGAGAGGGAGGGCCTGCCCTCGAGCAGTACTTC. It yields the protein CATSREGGPALEQYF.

This clone has only a few counts. The rearrangement joins TRBV6-1 to TRBJ2-1, with 11 positions matching TRBD2. The CDR3 has 13 residues. Germline V gene data show CDR1 as MNHNS and CDR2 as SASEGT. J lost 9 bases, V lost 6 bases, and 4 bases had no gene match. CDR3 DNA: TGTGCCAGCAGCCTAGCGGGGGGCCTTGAGCAGTTCTTC. Protein product: CASSLAGGLEQFF.

The chain has TRBV6-6 and TRBJ2-7; no definite D call. The CDR3 is made up of 14 amino acids. Germline V gene lookup returns CDR1 MNHNY and CDR2 SVGAGI (reference sequence). Trimming took off 0 bases at V and 1 base at J, with 7 bases between the two ends. The CDR3 protein is CASSYSSQSYEQYF. The CDR3 bases are TGTGCCAGCAGTTACTCGTCGCAGTCCTACGAGCAGTACTTC.

This rearrangement joins TRBV27 to TRBJ2-3, with 12 bases fitting TRBD2. The CDR3 totals 15 residues. The J segment lost 3 bases and the V segment lost 3 bases, leaving 1 base of the junction unmatched. CDR1 is MNHEY, CDR2 SMNVEV, per germline (reference sequence). The CDR3, as DNA: TGTGCCAGCAGTTTTGGACTAGCGGGGACAGATACGCAGTATTTT. Amino acid sequence: CASSFGLAGTDTQYF.